This TCR beta chain was found in a study of cytomegalovirus exposure and HLA in healthy donors. Notes on the study in general: A later analysis reportedly found that, within productive TCRs, an Asian-associated ancestry cluster had fewer N-insertions than the mean observed across the roughly 700 donors. It is likely that the observed cluster of highly shared sequence variants was a sequencing artifact. A later analysis associated 16,951 TCR beta sequences with HLA alleles at a 0.05 false discovery rate. Follow-up analysis seemed to connect common viral pathogens with several of the most significant clusters identified.

This CDR3 has 15 residues. Germline CDR1 and CDR2: MNHNY and SVGAGI (reference sequence). Losses at the gene ends were 4 bases for V and 6 bases for J; bases not matched to a gene: 6. In this sample, this clone turned up once. What it binds is not known. PCR involved 60 Vbeta and 13 Jbeta primers. Sequencing used immunoSEQ multiplex PCR; TCRdb keeps in-frame clones, though not all of them. The sample contains about 200,000 clones, 80% to 85% of which appear only once. The V call is TRBV6-6, the J call TRBJ1-4, with 9 bases lining up with TRBD1. The material sequenced was PBMCs. The sequence was collected from a woman between 40 and 50 years old in good health and CMV-seronegative. The CDR3 DNA reads as TGTGCCAGCAGTTCCCCGGACAGGGGAGATGAAAAACTGTTTTTT. It yields the protein CASSSPDRGDEKLFF.